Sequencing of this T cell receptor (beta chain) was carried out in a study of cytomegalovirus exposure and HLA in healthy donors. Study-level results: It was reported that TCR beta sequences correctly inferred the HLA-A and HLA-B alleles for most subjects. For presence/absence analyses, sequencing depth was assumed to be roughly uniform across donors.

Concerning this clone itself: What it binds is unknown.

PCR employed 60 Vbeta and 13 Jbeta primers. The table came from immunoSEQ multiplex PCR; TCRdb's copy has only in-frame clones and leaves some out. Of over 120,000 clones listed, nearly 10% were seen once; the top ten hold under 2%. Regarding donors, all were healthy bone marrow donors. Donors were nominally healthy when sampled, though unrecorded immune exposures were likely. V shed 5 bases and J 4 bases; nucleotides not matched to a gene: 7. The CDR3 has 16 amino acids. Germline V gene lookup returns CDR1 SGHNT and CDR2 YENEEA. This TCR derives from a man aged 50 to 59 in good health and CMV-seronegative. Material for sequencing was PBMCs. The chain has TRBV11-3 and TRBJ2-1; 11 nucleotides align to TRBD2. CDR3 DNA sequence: TGTGCCAGCAGCCCCGGGGCTAGCGGGAGGTACAATGAGCAGTTCTTC. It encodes CASSPGASGRYNEQFF.